What follows are 9 T cell receptor beta chains derived from one specimen sequenced in a study of early T cells in non-severe SARS-CoV-2 infection (dated by TCRdb to 2020 to 2023). Library prep was done by 5' RACE. The sequencer listed for this sample is NextSeq 500. TCRdb passed the public sequencing reads through fastp at Q25 and MiXCR, retaining productive beta sequences. Identical CDR3 protein sequences are pooled into one entry, listed with their most common genes and DNA. Across this sample there are fewer than 60,000 distinct CDR3 sequences, with almost 9.5% seen only once. Of the sample, 15% is held by the ten largest clones. Sequencing input: whole blood. These receptors all come from an adult who was a healthcare worker with PCR-confirmed SARS-CoV-2 infection or an uninfected control (not recorded which).

This clonotype was seen a few times. This rearrangement joins TRBV7-2 to TRBJ1-5; a weak D match, TRBD1 (6 bases). The CDR3 is made up of 14 amino acids. Germline CDR1 and CDR2: SGHTA and FQGNSA. V gave up 1 base and J gave up 7 bases, with 11 bases separating them. CDR3 coding DNA: TGTGCCAGCAGCTTAGGCAGGGGAGGCCAGCCCCAGCATTTT. Translation: CASSLGRGGQPQHF.

In this sample, this clonotype turned up a few times. The chain links TRBV6-1 to TRBJ2-5; D uncertain. This CDR3 region has 14 residues. CDR1 is MNHNS and CDR2 is SASEGT in the germline V gene. The ends were cut back, 7 bases at V and 4 bases at J, with 16 bases in the middle. Here the CDR3 DNA reads TGTGCCAGCAAGTTTGGCGATTATCTAGAGACCCAGTACTTC. This gives the protein CASKFGDYLETQYF.

This clonotype was recorded a few times. This chain uses TRBV6-1 with TRBJ2-5; D gene unclear. The ends were cut back, 1 base at V and 4 bases at J, with 10 bases in the middle. The CDR3 spans 14 residues. Germline-derived CDR1 and CDR2 are MNHNS and SASEGT. As DNA, the CDR3 is TGTGCCAGCAGTGAAGAAGGGCTGGGAGAGACCCAGTACTTC. Amino acid sequence: CASSEEGLGETQYF.

Notes on this clonotype: This may stem from a read error, because a much larger clone lies one nucleotide away. V usage is TRBV28 and J usage is TRBJ2-2; 7 bases align to TRBD2. The CDR3 contains 12 residues. From germline, CDR1 is MDHEN and CDR2 SYDVKM. CDR3 sequence: CVSAAGFGELFF. CDR3 coding DNA: TGTGTCAGTGCAGCGGGGTTCGGGGAGCTGTTTTTT.

V gene TRBV29-1 combines with J gene TRBJ2-5; 9 positions match TRBD2. V lost 6 bases, J lost 3 bases, and 2 bases stayed unmatched. In germline, CDR1 is SQVTM, CDR2 ANQGSEA. CDR3 length: 12 amino acids. The CDR3 nucleotides are TGCAGCGTCAGACTAGCGGAAGAGACCCAGTACTTC. This gives the protein CSVRLAEETQYF.

The chain recombines TRBV28 with TRBJ1-6; unclear D gene. V lost 7 bases and J lost 5, with 18 bases in between. This CDR3 comprises 16 residues. Germline assignment: CDR1 MDHEN and CDR2 SYDVKM. In DNA, the CDR3 is TGTGCCAGCACCCCTGCCTCCGGACGGCATAATTCACCCCTCCACTTT. Translation gives CASTPASGRHNSPLHF.

In this sample, this clonotype turned up many times. CDR3 region: CASSLWSGSYEQYF. CDR3 bases: TGTGCCAGCAGTTTATGGTCCGGAAGCTACGAGCAGTACTTC. The chain employs TRBV28 and TRBJ2-7; D is unclear. The CDR3 has 14 amino acids. The V end was cut by 0 bases, the J end by 3 bases, with 9 bases between. Looked up from germline, CDR1 is MDHEN and CDR2 is SYDVKM.

This clonotype came up a few times. The chain employs TRBV6-2 or TRBV6-3 and TRBJ2-1, with D perhaps matching TRBD2 (5 bases). The CDR3 spans 15 residues. Germline V CDR1 and CDR2: MNHEY, SVGEGT. V lost 2 bases and J lost 4, with 12 bases in between. DNA for the CDR3: TGTGCCAGCAGTTACATGGTAGCGACTTACAATGAGCAGTTCTTC. It encodes CASSYMVATYNEQFF.

This clonotype was counted ten times or more. This CDR3 reads CASIPRAGLVEAFF. In DNA form, the CDR3 reads TGTGCCAGCATCCCACGGGCAGGTTTAGTTGAAGCTTTCTTT. This chain uses TRBV12-3 or TRBV12-4 with TRBJ1-1; D remains ambiguous. This CDR3 region has 14 residues. V gave up 7 bases and J gave up 7 bases, with 19 bases separating them.